This TCR beta chain came from a study of identical twins. Germline V lookup: CDR1 DFQATT, CDR2 SNEGSKA (reference sequence). The CDR3 runs 13 residues. Trimming stripped 5 bases from V and 3 bases from J, with 11 bases between. General study findings and limits: High-abundance cord blood beta clonotypes had fewer insertions; memory repertoires showed none. For out-of-frame alpha sequences shared by twins, low generation probability was in excess. Beta out-of-frame twin sharing showed a weaker excess.

This clonotype has just a few counts. Its antigen is not identified. Template switching introduced a universal primer site, and the cDNA bore unique molecular identifiers. TCRdb re-called the 5' RACE reads with MiXCR, one entry per CDR3 protein. The profile covers about 220,000 distinct CDR3 sequences, with around 7.6% appearing a single time and 5% to 6% taken by the ten largest. These same records also appear under a second study, on yellow fever vaccine responses in identical twins.

The gene calls are TRBV20-1 and TRBJ1-5; the D gene is possibly TRBD1 (5 bases). The sample consisted of CD8+ T cells sorted from blood. The TCR sequence derives from a woman aged 18-29 years in good health. The CDR3 reads CSAVGDHNQPQHF. For the CDR3, the DNA is TGCAGTGCTGTAGGGGACCACAATCAGCCCCAGCATTTT.